This TCR beta chain appears in the sequencing data of a study of blood T cells in healthy people across ages. Findings and caveats of the study: Roughly linear age-related decline in beta diversity appeared, significant by age approximately 41.

For the second PCR, which ran for about 7 to 12 cycles, a sample-barcoded 5' primer and a J-beta primer mix were used. In TCRdb, the 5' RACE reads were re-called with MiXCR into one record per CDR3 protein. This sample has roughly 800,000 distinct CDR3 sequences; roughly 53% occur once, and the top ten carry under 50%. The germline CDR1 and CDR2 sequences are SGDLS and YYNGEE. The CDR3 runs to 14 residues. Trimming stripped 4 bases from V and 8 bases from J, with 13 bases between. A word on this clonotype: Antigen specificity is unknown.

The TCR was taken from a man older than 75 in good health. The material sequenced was blood. The chain carries TRBV9 and TRBJ1-6; a possible D gene is TRBD1 (5 bases). Written as DNA, the CDR3 is TGTGCCAGCAGCTGGACACCCAAAGATTCACCCCTCCACTTT. It is translated as CASSWTPKDSPLHF.